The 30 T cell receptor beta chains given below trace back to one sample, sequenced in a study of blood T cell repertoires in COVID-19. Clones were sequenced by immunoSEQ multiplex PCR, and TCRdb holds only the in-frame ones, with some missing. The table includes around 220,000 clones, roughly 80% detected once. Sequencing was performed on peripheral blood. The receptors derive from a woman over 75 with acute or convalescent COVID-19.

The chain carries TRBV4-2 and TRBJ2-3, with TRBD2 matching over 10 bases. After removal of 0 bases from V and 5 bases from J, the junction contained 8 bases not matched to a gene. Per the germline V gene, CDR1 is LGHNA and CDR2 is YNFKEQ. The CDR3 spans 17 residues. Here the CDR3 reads CASSQDQLAGVGDTQYF. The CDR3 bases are TGTGCCAGCAGCCAAGATCAGCTAGCGGGAGTCGGAGATACGCAGTATTTT.

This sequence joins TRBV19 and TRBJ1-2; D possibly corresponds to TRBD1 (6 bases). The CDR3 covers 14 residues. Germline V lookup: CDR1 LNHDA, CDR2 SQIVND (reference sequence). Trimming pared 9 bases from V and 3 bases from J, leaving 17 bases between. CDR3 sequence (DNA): TGTGCCAGCGTTCACACAGGGAAGGACTATGGCTACACCTTC. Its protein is CASVHTGKDYGYTF.

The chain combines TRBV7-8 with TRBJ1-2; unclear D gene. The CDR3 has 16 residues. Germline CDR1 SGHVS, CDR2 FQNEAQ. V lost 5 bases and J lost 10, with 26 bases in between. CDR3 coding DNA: TGTGCCAGCAGCCGAGGCAGCCCGGGGTCCGGGGATGCCTACACCTTC. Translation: CASSRGSPGSGDAYTF.

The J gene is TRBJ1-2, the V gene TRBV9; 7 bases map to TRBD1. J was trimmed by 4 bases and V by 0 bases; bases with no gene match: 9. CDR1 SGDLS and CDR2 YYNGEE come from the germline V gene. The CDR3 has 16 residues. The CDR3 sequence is CASSVVDTGEAYGYTF. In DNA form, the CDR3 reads TGTGCCAGCAGCGTAGTTGATACAGGGGAGGCCTATGGCTACACCTTC.

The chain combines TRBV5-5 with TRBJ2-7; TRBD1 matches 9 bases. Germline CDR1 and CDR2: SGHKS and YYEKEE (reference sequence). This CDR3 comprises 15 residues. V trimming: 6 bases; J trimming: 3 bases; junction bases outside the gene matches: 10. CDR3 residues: CASTKQDRGLYEQYF. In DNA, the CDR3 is TGTGCCAGCACGAAGCAGGACAGGGGCCTCTACGAGCAGTACTTC.

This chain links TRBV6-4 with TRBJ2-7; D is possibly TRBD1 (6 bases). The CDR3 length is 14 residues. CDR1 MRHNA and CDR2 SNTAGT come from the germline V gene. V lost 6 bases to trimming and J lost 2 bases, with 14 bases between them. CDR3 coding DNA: TGTGCCAGCAGGGATCAGGGGAGTCCCTACGAGCAGTACTTC. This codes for CASRDQGSPYEQYF.

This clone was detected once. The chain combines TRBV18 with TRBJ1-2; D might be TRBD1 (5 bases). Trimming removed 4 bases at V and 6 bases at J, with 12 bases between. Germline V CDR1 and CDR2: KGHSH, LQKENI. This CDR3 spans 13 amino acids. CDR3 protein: CASSLSGLDGYTF. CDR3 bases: TGTGCCAGCTCACTGTCAGGGTTGGATGGCTACACCTTC.

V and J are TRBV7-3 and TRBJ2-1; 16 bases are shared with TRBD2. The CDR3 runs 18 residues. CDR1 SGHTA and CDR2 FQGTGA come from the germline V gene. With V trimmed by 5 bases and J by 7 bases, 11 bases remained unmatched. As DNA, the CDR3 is TGTGCCAGCAGCCCCGGGACTAGCGGGGGGGCCTCTCGGAATGAGCAGTTCTTC. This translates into CASSPGTSGGASRNEQFF.

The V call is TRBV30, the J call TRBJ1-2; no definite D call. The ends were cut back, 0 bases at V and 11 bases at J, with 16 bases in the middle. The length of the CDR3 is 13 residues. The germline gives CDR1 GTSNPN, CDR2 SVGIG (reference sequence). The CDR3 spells CAWSVLGGVGYTF. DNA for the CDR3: TGTGCCTGGAGTGTACTGGGAGGTGTTGGGTACACCTTC.

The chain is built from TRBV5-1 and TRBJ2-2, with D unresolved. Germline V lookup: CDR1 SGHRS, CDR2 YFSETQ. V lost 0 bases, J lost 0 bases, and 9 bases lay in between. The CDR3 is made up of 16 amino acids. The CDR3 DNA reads TGCGCCAGCAGCTTGGCCCCAAGCGCGAACACCGGGGAGCTGTTTTTT. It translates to CASSLAPSANTGELFF.

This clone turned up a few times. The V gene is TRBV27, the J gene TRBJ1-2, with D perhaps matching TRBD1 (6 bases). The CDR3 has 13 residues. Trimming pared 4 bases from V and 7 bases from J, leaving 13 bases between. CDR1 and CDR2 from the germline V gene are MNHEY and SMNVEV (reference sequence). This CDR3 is CASSSTGLGGYTF. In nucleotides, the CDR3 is TGTGCCAGCAGTTCAACAGGGTTAGGTGGCTACACCTTC.

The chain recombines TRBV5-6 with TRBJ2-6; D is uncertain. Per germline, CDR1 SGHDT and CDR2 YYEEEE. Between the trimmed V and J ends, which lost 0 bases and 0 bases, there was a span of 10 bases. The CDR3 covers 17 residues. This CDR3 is CASSLAYISSGANVLTF. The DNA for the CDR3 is TGTGCCAGCAGCTTGGCCTATATTAGCTCTGGGGCCAACGTCCTGACTTTC.

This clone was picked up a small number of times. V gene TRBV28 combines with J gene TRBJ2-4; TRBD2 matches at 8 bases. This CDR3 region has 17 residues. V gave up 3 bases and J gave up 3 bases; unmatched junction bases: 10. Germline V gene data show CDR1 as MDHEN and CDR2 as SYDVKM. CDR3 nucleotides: TGTGCCAGCAGTTTCATGCGGGAGGCTAGCGTCAAAAACATTCAGTACTTC. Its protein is CASSFMREASVKNIQYF.

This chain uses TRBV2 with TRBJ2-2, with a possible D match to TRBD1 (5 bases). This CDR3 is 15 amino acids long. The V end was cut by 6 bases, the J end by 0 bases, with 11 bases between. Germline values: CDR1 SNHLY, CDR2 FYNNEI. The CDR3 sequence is CASSSDNANTGELFF. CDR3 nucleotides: TGTGCCAGCAGCTCGGACAACGCGAACACCGGGGAGCTGTTTTTT.

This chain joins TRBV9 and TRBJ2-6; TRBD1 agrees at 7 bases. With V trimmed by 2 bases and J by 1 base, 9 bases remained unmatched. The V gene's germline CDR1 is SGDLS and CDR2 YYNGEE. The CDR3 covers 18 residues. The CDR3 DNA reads TGTGCCAGCAGCGTCGGACAGGAGGACCCGTCTGGGGCCAACGTCCTGACTTTC. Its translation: CASSVGQEDPSGANVLTF.

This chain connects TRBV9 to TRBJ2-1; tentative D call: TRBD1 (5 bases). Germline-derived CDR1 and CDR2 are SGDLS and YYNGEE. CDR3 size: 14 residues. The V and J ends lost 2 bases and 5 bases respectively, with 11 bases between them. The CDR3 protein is CASSVQGSNNEQFF. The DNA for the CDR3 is TGTGCCAGCAGCGTGCAGGGTTCCAACAATGAGCAGTTCTTC.

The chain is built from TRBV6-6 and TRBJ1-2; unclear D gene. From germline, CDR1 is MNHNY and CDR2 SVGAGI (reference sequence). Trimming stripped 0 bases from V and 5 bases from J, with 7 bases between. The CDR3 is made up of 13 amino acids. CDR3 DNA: TGTGCCAGCAGTTACTCAGAGGCTTATGGCTACACCTTC. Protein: CASSYSEAYGYTF.

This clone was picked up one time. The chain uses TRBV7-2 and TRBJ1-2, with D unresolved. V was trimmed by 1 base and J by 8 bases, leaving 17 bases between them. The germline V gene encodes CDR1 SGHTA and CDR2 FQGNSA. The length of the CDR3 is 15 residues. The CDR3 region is CASSLDVSRVYGYTF. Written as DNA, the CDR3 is TGTGCCAGCAGCTTAGATGTCAGCCGGGTTTACGGCTACACCTTC. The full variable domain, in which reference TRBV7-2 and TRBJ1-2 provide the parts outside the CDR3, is GAGVSQSPSNKVTEKGKDVELRCDPISGHTALYWYRQSLGQGLEFLIYFQGNSAPDKSGLPSDRFSAERTGGSVSTLTIQRTQQEDSAVYLCASSLDVSRVYGYTFGSGTRLTVV.

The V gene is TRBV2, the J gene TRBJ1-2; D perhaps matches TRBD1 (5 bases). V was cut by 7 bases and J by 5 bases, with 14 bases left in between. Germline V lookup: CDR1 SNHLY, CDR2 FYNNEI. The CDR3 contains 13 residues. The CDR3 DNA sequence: TGTGCCAGCACGGACGCCCGGGGGTATGGCTACACCTTC. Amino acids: CASTDARGYGYTF.

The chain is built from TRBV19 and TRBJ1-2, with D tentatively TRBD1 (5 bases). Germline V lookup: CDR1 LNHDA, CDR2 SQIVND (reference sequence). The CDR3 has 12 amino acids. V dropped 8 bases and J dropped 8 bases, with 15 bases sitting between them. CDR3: CASQRGAGGYTF. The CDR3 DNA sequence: TGTGCCAGTCAGAGAGGGGCGGGAGGCTACACCTTC.

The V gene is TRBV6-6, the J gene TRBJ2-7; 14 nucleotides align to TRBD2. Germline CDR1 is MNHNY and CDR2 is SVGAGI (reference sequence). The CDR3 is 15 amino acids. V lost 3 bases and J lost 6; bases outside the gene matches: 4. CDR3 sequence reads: CASSYGTSGSTEQYF. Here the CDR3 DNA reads TGTGCCAGCAGTTATGGGACTAGCGGGAGTACCGAGCAGTACTTC.

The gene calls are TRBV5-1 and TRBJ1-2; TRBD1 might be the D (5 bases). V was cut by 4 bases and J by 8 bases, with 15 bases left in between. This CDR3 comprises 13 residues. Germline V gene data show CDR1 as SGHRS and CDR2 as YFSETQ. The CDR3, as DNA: TGCGCCAGCAGCATTGAAGGGGCGGGGGGCTACACCTTC. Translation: CASSIEGAGGYTF. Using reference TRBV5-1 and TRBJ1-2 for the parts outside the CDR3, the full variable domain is KAGVTQTPRYLIKTRGQQVTLSCSPISGHRSVSWYQQTPGQGLQFLFEYFSETQRNKGNFPGRFSGRQFSNSRSEMNVSTLELGDSALYLCASSIEGAGGYTFGSGTRLTVV.

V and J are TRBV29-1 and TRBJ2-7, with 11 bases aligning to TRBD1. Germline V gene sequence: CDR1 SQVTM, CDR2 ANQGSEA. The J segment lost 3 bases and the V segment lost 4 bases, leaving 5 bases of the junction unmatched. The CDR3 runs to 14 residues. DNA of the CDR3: TGCAGCGTTGTGCGGACAGGGGGCCTCTACGAGCAGTACTTC. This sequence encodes CSVVRTGGLYEQYF.

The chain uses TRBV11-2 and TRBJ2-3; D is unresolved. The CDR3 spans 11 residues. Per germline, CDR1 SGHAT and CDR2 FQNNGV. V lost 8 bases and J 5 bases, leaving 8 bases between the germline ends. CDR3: CASGVGDTQYF. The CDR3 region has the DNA TGTGCCAGCGGAGTCGGAGATACGCAGTATTTT.

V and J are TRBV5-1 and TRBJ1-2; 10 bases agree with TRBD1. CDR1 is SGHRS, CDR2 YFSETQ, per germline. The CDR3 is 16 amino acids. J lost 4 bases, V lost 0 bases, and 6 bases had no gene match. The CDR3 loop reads CASSLAGQGEGYGYTF. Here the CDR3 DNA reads TGCGCCAGCAGCTTGGCCGGACAGGGGGAGGGCTATGGCTACACCTTC.

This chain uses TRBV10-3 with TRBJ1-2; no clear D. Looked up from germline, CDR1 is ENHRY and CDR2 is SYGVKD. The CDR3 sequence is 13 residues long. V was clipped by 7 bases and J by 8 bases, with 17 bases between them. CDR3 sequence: CAITGSGLGGYTF. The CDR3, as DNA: TGTGCCATCACGGGGTCGGGCCTAGGCGGCTACACCTTC.

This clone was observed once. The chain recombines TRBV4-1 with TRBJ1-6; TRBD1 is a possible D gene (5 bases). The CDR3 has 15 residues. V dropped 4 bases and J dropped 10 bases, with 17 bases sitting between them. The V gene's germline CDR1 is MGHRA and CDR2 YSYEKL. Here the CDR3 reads CASSPLGREGSPLHF. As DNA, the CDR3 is TGCGCCAGCAGCCCGCTGGGCAGGGAAGGATCACCCCTCCACTTT.

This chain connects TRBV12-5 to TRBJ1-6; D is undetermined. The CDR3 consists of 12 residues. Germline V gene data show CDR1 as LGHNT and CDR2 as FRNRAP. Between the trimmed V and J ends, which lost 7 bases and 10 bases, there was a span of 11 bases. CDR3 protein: CASANPGSPLHF. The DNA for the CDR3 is TGTGCTAGTGCCAACCCGGGATCACCCCTCCACTTT.

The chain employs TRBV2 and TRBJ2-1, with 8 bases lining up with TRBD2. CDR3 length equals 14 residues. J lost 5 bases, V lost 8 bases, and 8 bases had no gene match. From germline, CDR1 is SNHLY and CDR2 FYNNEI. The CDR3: CASLSGTGNNEQFF. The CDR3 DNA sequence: TGTGCCAGCCTTAGCGGGACGGGGAACAATGAGCAGTTCTTC.

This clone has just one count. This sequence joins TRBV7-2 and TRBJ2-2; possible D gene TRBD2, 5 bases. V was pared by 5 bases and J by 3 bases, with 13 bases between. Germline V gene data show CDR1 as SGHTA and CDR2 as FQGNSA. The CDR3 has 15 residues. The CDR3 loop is CASSLQPGYTGELFF. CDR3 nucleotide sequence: TGTGCCAGCAGCCTTCAACCGGGGTACACCGGGGAGCTGTTTTTT. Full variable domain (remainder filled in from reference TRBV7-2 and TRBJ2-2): GAGVSQSPSNKVTEKGKDVELRCDPISGHTALYWYRQSLGQGLEFLIYFQGNSAPDKSGLPSDRFSAERTGGSVSTLTIQRTQQEDSAVYLCASSLQPGYTGELFFGEGSRLTVL.